One sample yielded the 24 T cell receptor beta chains listed below, sequenced in a study of cytomegalovirus exposure and HLA in healthy donors. The study ran its PCR with 60 Vbeta and 13 Jbeta primers. Sequencing used immunoSEQ multiplex PCR; TCRdb keeps in-frame clones, though not all of them. This repertoire shows more than 120,000 clones, around 80% found once; its top ten account for less than 3%. The sequenced sample consisted of PBMCs. These receptors all come from a woman in her twenties or thirties in good health and CMV-seronegative.

The chain joins TRBV20-1 to TRBJ1-2; no reliable D call. The CDR3 runs 11 residues. V was pared by 3 bases and J by 0 bases, with 2 bases between. Germline CDR1 DFQATT, CDR2 SNEGSKA (reference sequence). CDR3 loop: CSASTNYGYTF. DNA for the CDR3: TGCAGTGCTAGTACTAACTATGGCTACACCTTC.

The J gene is TRBJ2-1, the V gene TRBV7-9; 10 bases are shared with TRBD1. After removal of 2 bases from V and 8 bases from J, the junction contained 6 bases not matched to a gene. The CDR3 consists of 15 residues. Germline CDR1 SEHNR, CDR2 FQNEAQ (reference sequence). CDR3 residues: CASSLQTGGIYEQFF. The CDR3 region has the DNA TGTGCCAGCAGCTTACAGACAGGGGGCATTTATGAGCAGTTCTTC.

The chain employs TRBV27 and TRBJ2-5; TRBD2 matches 16 bases. The V segment lost 4 bases and the J segment 5 bases; nucleotides outside the gene matches: 7. Germline values: CDR1 MNHEY, CDR2 SMNVEV (reference sequence). The CDR3 has 17 residues. The CDR3 sequence is CASSWGLAGGPGETQYF. CDR3 nucleotides: TGTGCCAGCAGTTGGGGACTAGCGGGAGGGCCTGGGGAGACCCAGTACTTC.

The genes are TRBV28 and TRBJ2-3, with 13 positions matching TRBD2. This CDR3 is built from 18 residues. The trim removed 4 bases at V and 1 base at J, leaving 8 bases unmatched. Germline V CDR1 and CDR2: MDHEN, SYDVKM. This CDR3 is CASSWRTSGSFGTDTQYF. The DNA for the CDR3 is TGTGCCAGCAGTTGGAGGACTAGCGGGAGTTTCGGCACAGATACGCAGTATTTT.

This chain's CDR3 is CASIFPNTGELFF. CDR3 DNA sequence: TGTGCCAGCATCTTCCCGAACACCGGGGAGCTGTTTTTT. The chain recombines TRBV28 with TRBJ2-2, with D uncertain. Per the germline V gene, CDR1 is MDHEN and CDR2 is SYDVKM. The CDR3 extends over 13 amino acids. V dropped 7 bases and J dropped 0 bases, with 6 bases sitting between them. The whole variable domain, remainder taken from reference TRBV28 and TRBJ2-2, is DVKVTQSSRYLVKRTGEKVFLECVQDMDHENMFWYRQDPGLGLRLIYFSYDVKMKEKGDIPEGYSVSREKKERFSLILESASTNQTSMYLCASIFPNTGELFFGEGSRLTVL.

This clone was seen only a few times. A read error may produce the germline difference seen at one junction end. J is TRBJ1-5 and V is TRBV2; TRBD1 matches at 11 bases. From germline, CDR1 is SNHLY and CDR2 FYNNEI. The CDR3 is 17 amino acids. The CDR3 DNA follows: TGTGCCAGCAGGGAGGGGGGGACAGGGGGTAGCGATCAGCCCCAGCATTTT. Translating gives CASREGGTGGSDQPQHF.

This chain connects TRBV7-9 to TRBJ1-2; 7 nucleotides agree with TRBD1. The CDR3 covers 15 residues. The germline V gene has CDR1 SEHNR and CDR2 FQNEAQ (reference sequence). V lost 2 bases and J lost 4; bases outside the gene matches: 7. The CDR3 loop reads CASSLREGGSYGYTF. The CDR3 DNA is TGTGCCAGCAGCTTAAGGGAAGGGGGCAGCTATGGCTACACCTTC.

The chain couples TRBV7-3 to TRBJ2-3; TRBD2 matches 8 bases. Germline-derived CDR1 and CDR2 are SGHTA and FQGTGA. The ends lost 5 bases at V and 4 bases at J; junction bases unmatched: 8. This CDR3 spans 15 amino acids. CDR3 DNA sequence: TGTGCCAGCAGCGTGGTAGCGGGGACCCCAGATACGCAGTATTTT. Translated, it gives CASSVVAGTPDTQYF.

The chain recombines TRBV5-1 with TRBJ2-7, with 8 bases matching TRBD1. Germline V gene sequence: CDR1 SGHRS, CDR2 YFSETQ. V was clipped by 4 bases and J by 3 bases; unmatched bases: 15. This CDR3 spans 17 amino acids. The CDR3: CASSQIQGESIFYEQYF. The CDR3 DNA is TGCGCCAGCAGCCAGATACAGGGGGAATCAATTTTCTACGAGCAGTACTTC.

This clone was detected only once. The chain joins TRBV7-9 to TRBJ2-2, with D possibly being TRBD2 (5 bases). Germline lookup yields CDR1 SEHNR and CDR2 FQNEAQ (reference sequence). Trimming took 1 base from V and 8 from J, leaving 8 bases between them. The CDR3 is made up of 13 amino acids. The CDR3 DNA reads TGTGCCAGCAGCTTAGGACGGGGAGGGGAGCTGTTTTTT. Translating gives CASSLGRGGELFF.

V gene TRBV7-3 combines with J gene TRBJ2-3; 12 nucleotides line up with TRBD2. The germline V gene has CDR1 SGHTA and CDR2 FQGTGA. V shed 4 bases, J shed 0 bases, and the junction held 11 bases outside the gene matches. This CDR3 has 19 residues. CDR3 protein: CASSSRLAGDRVSTDTQYF. DNA for the CDR3: TGTGCCAGCAGCTCGAGACTAGCGGGGGACCGAGTTAGCACAGATACGCAGTATTTT. Full variable domain (missing parts from reference TRBV7-3 and TRBJ2-3): GAGVSQTPSNKVTEKGKYVELRCDPISGHTALYWYRQSLGQGPEFLIYFQGTGAADDSGLPNDRFFAVRPEGSVSTLKIQRTERGDSAVYLCASSSRLAGDRVSTDTQYFGPGTRLTVL.

This clone was seen only a few times. This rearrangement joins TRBV5-1 to TRBJ2-5, with D tentatively TRBD2 (5 bases). The CDR3 contains 17 residues. V was clipped by 0 bases and J by 0 bases, with 15 bases between them. Germline V gene data show CDR1 as SGHRS and CDR2 as YFSETQ. The CDR3 coding sequence is TGCGCCAGCAGCTTGGCCAAGAGCGGCATAAACCAAGAGACCCAGTACTTC. Translated, it gives CASSLAKSGINQETQYF. The full variable domain, its missing parts supplied by reference TRBV5-1 and TRBJ2-5, is KAGVTQTPRYLIKTRGQQVTLSCSPISGHRSVSWYQQTPGQGLQFLFEYFSETQRNKGNFPGRFSGRQFSNSRSEMNVSTLELGDSALYLCASSLAKSGINQETQYFGPGTRLLVL.

This rearrangement joins TRBV10-3 to TRBJ2-5, with D perhaps matching TRBD2 (6 bases). Trimming cost V 11 bases and J 4 bases, with 14 bases left between them. Germline V lookup: CDR1 ENHRY, CDR2 SYGVKD. This CDR3 is built from 12 residues. As DNA, the CDR3 is TGTGCCGTCGCTGACGGGGGAGAGACCCAGTACTTC. This codes for CAVADGGETQYF.

With regard to this clone: The conserved final phenylalanine or tryptophan is absent from the CDR3, which likely points to a read error. This chain uses TRBV5-1 with TRBJ1-2; tentative D call: TRBD1 (6 bases). This CDR3 has 14 amino acids. CDR1 SGHRS and CDR2 YFSETQ come from the germline V gene. Trimming left V 5 bases short and J 7 bases short, with 18 bases between. The CDR3 DNA follows: TGCGCCAGCAGGTCCACAGGGAGCGATGGTGGCTACACCTCC. Its protein is CASRSTGSDGGYTS.

The CDR3 DNA sequence: TGTGCCATAAGGGGCCTTAACACTGAAGCTTTCTTT. Its protein is CAIRGLNTEAFF. The chain links TRBV19 to TRBJ1-1, with D maybe TRBD1 (5 bases). Trimming left V 10 bases short and J 2 bases short, with 11 bases between. CDR1 and CDR2 from the germline V gene are LNHDA and SQIVND (reference sequence). The CDR3 spans 12 residues. The whole variable domain, filled in from reference TRBV19 and TRBJ1-1, reads DGGITQSPKYLFRKEGQNVTLSCEQNLNHDAMYWYRQDPGQGLRLIYYSQIVNDFQKGDIAEGYSVSREKKESFPLTVTSAQKNPTAFYLCAIRGLNTEAFFGQGTRLTVV.

This chain's CDR3 is CASSSPGTANTEAFF. CDR3 in DNA: TGTGCCAGCAGCTCGCCCGGGACAGCGAACACTGAAGCTTTCTTT. The rearrangement joins TRBV11-2 to TRBJ1-1, with 7 bases aligning to TRBD1. Germline loops: CDR1 SGHAT, CDR2 FQNNGV. V lost 4 bases, J lost 1 base, and 6 bases stayed unmatched. This CDR3 has 15 amino acids. The full variable domain, with the rest looked up from reference TRBV11-2 and TRBJ1-1, is EAGVAQSPRYKIIEKRQSVAFWCNPISGHATLYWYQQILGQGPKLLIQFQNNGVVDDSQLPKDRFSAERLKGVDSTLKIQPAKLEDSAVYLCASSSPGTANTEAFFGQGTRLTVV.

This chain uses TRBV7-2 with TRBJ2-3, with 12 bases fitting TRBD2. Germline CDR1 reads SGHTA; CDR2 reads FQGNSA. J gave up 5 bases and V 4 bases, and 7 bases lay outside the gene matches. The CDR3 runs 16 residues. As DNA, the CDR3 is TGTGCCAGCAGCTCGAGACTAGCGGGGGAGGTAGATACGCAGTATTTT. Its translation is CASSSRLAGEVDTQYF.

Only a few counts were recorded for this clone. V usage is TRBV2 and J usage is TRBJ2-2, with 7 bases fitting TRBD2. This CDR3 contains 15 residues. The junction had 12 bases not matched to a gene; V was cut back by 9 bases and J by 5 bases. CDR1 SNHLY and CDR2 FYNNEI come from the germline V gene. The CDR3 spells CASRAGVRGTGELFF. The CDR3 region has the DNA TGTGCCAGTAGGGCGGGAGTAAGGGGTACCGGGGAGCTGTTTTTT. Full variable domain (rest looked up from reference TRBV2 and TRBJ2-2): EPEVTQTPSHQVTQMGQEVILRCVPISNHLYFYWYRQILGQKVEFLVSFYNNEISEKSEIFDDQFSVERPDGSNFTLKIRSTKLEDSAMYFCASRAGVRGTGELFFGEGSRLTVL.

This clone was observed a few times. J is TRBJ2-7 and V is TRBV5-6; 7 nucleotides agree with TRBD1. This CDR3 region has 13 residues. The J segment lost 8 bases and the V segment lost 3 bases, leaving 8 bases of the junction unmatched. Germline CDR1 reads SGHDT; CDR2 reads YYEEEE. The CDR3 region is CASSSDRQLKQYF. CDR3 DNA: TGTGCCAGCAGCTCGGACAGGCAACTGAAGCAGTACTTC.

This sequence joins TRBV7-3 and TRBJ2-1, with a tentative D call TRBD2 (6 bases). The CDR3 spans 12 residues. The V end was cut by 5 bases, the J end by 12 bases, with 14 bases between. Germline lookup yields CDR1 SGHTA and CDR2 FQGTGA. CDR3 residues: CASSLPAGGQFF. The CDR3 nucleotides read TGTGCCAGCAGCCTACCGGCCGGGGGGCAGTTCTTC.

The rearrangement links TRBV5-1 to TRBJ2-2; 12 bases are shared with TRBD2. The V gene's germline CDR1 is SGHRS and CDR2 YFSETQ. V trimming: 4 bases; J trimming: 4 bases; junction bases outside the gene matches: 5. This CDR3 contains 16 residues. The CDR3 loop reads CASSLPSGGGTGELFF. CDR3 in DNA: TGCGCCAGCAGCCTCCCTAGCGGGGGGGGCACCGGGGAGCTGTTTTTT.

This clone was detected only once. Other DNA sequences of this sample code for an identical CDR3. The CDR3 region is CASSIAGQGNQPQHF. CDR3 DNA: TGTGCCAGTAGTATAGCCGGACAGGGCAATCAGCCCCAGCATTTT. This chain joins TRBV19 and TRBJ1-5; 7 nucleotides line up with TRBD1. CDR3 length equals 15 residues. V gave up 1 base and J gave up 2 bases; unmatched junction bases: 2. In germline, CDR1 is LNHDA, CDR2 SQIVND (reference sequence).

The chain employs TRBV18 and TRBJ2-1; 8 positions match TRBD1. Germline CDR1 reads KGHSH; CDR2 reads LQKENI. CDR3 length equals 14 residues. V was pared by 6 bases and J by 7 bases, with 8 bases of the junction left unmatched. The CDR3 spells CASSPRTGTNEQFF. In DNA, the CDR3 is TGTGCCAGCTCGCCCCGGACAGGGACAAATGAGCAGTTCTTC.

There are a few counts of this clone. The J gene is TRBJ2-7, the V gene TRBV6-1; possibly TRBD1 for D (5 bases). The germline gives CDR1 MNHNS, CDR2 SASEGT. The CDR3 is 13 amino acids. The ends were cut back, 8 bases at V and 2 bases at J, with 13 bases in the middle. This CDR3 reads CASSRSRAYEQYF. DNA of the CDR3: TGTGCCAGCTCCAGATCCAGGGCCTACGAGCAGTACTTC.